The TCR beta chain described here comes from a study of shared clonotypes between healthy human individuals. From germline, CDR1 is MDHEN and CDR2 SYDVKM. The CDR3 covers 14 residues. Donation came from healthy HIV-negative adults that had no recent acute infections or vaccinations. Genomic DNA of every subset was divided equally among multiple immunoSEQ plates. Clones were read by immunoSEQ multiplex PCR, and TCRdb kept only the in-frame ones, dropping some. The sample lists approximately 2.3 million clones; more than 85% were seen once. This clone came up once. The antigen remains unidentified. Study results and limitations: At large depth, rarefaction still showed sorted-subset sequencing to be incomplete. The sampled material consisted only of blood, and tissue repertoires are likely to differ.

This sequence was found in a man aged 18 to 30 in good health. Some clones in this sample may be carry-over from other donors' samples. Sequencing was carried out using naive CD4+ T cells from PBMCs. The subset denotes: CD45RA+ positively selected. The V and J genes are TRBV28 and TRBJ2-3; D is tentatively TRBD1 or TRBD2 (6 bases each). The CDR3 reads CASGAARGTDTQYF. CDR3 coding DNA: TGTGCATCGGGGGCGGCGAGGGGCACAGATACGCAGTATTTT.